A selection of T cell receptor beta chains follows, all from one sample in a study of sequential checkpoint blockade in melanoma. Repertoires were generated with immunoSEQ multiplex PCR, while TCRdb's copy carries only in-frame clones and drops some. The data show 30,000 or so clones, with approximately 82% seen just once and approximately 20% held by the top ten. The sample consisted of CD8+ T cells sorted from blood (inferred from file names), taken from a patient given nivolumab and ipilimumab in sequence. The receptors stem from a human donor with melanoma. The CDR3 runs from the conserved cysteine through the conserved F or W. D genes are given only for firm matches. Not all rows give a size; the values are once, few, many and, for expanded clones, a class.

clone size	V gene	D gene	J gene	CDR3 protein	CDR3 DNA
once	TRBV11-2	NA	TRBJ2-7	CASSLERGYEQYF	TGTGCCAGCAGCTTAGAGCGGGGATACGAGCAGTACTTC
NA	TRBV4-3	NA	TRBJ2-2	CASSQGVHRDINTGELFF	TGCGCCAGCAGCCAAGGAGTTCACAGGGACATAAACACCGGGGAGCTGTTTTTT
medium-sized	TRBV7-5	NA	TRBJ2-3	CARSLKVDRPPQVTDTQYF	TGTGCCAGAAGCTTAAAAGTCGACAGGCCCCCCCAAGTCACAGATACGCAGTATTTT
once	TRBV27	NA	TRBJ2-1	CASSLIGQYNEQFF	TGTGCCAGCAGTTTAATTGGACAGTACAATGAGCAGTTCTTC
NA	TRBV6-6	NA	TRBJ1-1	CASSYPGDNMNTEAFF	TGTGCCAGCAGTTACCCGGGGGATAACATGAACACTGAAGCTTTCTTT
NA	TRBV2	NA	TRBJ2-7	CASSEARSFSEQYF	TGTGCCAGCAGTGAAGCGCGGTCCTTCTCCGAGCAGTACTTC
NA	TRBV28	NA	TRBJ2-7	CAASLGQGISYEQYF	TGTGCCGCCAGTTTAGGGCAGGGTATCTCCTACGAGCAGTACTTC
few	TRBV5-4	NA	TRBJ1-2	CASSSGGVGTGYTF	TGTGCCAGCAGCTCCGGGGGGGTTGGAACTGGCTACACCTTC
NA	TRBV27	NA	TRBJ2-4	CASSTEAKNIQYF	TGTGCCAGCAGTACAGAGGCCAAAAACATTCAGTACTTC
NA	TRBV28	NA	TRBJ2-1	CASSLREQFF	TGTGCCAGCAGTTTGCGGGAGCAGTTCTTC
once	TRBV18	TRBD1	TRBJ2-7	CASSPETGGLGMIDEQYF	TGTGCCAGCTCACCAGAGACAGGGGGCCTGGGAATGATAGACGAGCAGTACTTC
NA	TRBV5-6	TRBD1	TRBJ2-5	CASSPLQGLPETQYF	TGTGCCAGCAGCCCGTTACAGGGGCTCCCAGAGACCCAGTACTTC
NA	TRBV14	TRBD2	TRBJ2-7	CASSQDHVAGLTYEQYF	TGTGCCAGCAGCCAAGATCACGTAGCGGGGCTAACCTACGAGCAGTACTTC
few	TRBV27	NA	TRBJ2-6	CASTPARSGANVLTF	TGTGCCAGCACTCCCGCGAGGTCTGGGGCCAACGTCCTGACTTTC
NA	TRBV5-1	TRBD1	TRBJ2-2	CASSLTPQGASTGELFF	TGCGCCAGCAGCTTAACACCTCAGGGGGCGAGCACCGGGGAGCTGTTTTTT
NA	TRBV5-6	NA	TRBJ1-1	CASSLYMYSTEAFF	TGTGCCAGCAGCTTGTATATGTACAGCACTGAAGCTTTCTTT
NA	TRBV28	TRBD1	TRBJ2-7	CASKATGGTLEQYF	TGTGCCAGCAAAGCAACAGGGGGGACCTTAGAGCAGTACTTC
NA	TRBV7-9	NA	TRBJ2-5	CASSPQELMQETQYF	TGTGCCAGCAGCCCCCAAGAACTCATGCAAGAGACCCAGTACTTC
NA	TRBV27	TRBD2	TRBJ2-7	CASSPGGGYEQYF	TGTGCCAGCAGCCCCGGGGGGGGGTACGAGCAGTACTTC
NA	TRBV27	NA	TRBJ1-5	CASSNRLAINQPQHF	TGTGCCAGCAGTAACCGACTGGCGATCAATCAGCCCCAGCATTTT
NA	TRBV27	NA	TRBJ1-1	CASSLGRMNTEAFF	TGTGCCAGCAGTTTAGGGAGGATGAACACTGAAGCTTTCTTT
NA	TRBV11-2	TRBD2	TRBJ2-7	CASSRVSGGAQEQYF	TGTGCCAGCAGCCGGGTTAGCGGGGGGGCCCAAGAGCAGTACTTC
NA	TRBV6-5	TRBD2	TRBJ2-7	CASSYFTSGSHEQYF	TGTGCCAGCAGTTACTTCACTAGCGGGAGCCACGAGCAGTACTTC
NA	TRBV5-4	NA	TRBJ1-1	CASSLRGTEAFF	TGTGCCAGCAGCTTGAGAGGAACTGAAGCTTTCTTT
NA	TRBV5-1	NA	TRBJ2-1	CASSSGRGFHEQFF	TGCGCCAGCAGCTCAGGTAGGGGCTTCCATGAGCAGTTCTTC
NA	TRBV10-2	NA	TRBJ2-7	CASSPPGAGVGEQYF	TGCGCCAGCAGCCCCCCCGGGGCAGGGGTCGGGGAGCAGTACTTC
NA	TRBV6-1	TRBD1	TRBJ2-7	CASSEIGTGLYEQYF	TGTGCCAGCAGTGAAATTGGGACAGGGCTCTACGAGCAGTACTTC
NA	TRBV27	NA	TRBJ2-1	CASSLSIGLEGEQFF	TGTGCCAGCAGTTTATCGATAGGTCTCGAGGGTGAGCAGTTCTTC
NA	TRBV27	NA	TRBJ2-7	CASSLSFSYEQYF	TGTGCCAGCAGTCTCAGTTTCTCCTACGAGCAGTACTTC
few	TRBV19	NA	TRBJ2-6	CASTAFSGANVLTF	TGTGCCAGTACAGCGTTCTCTGGGGCCAACGTCCTGACTTTC